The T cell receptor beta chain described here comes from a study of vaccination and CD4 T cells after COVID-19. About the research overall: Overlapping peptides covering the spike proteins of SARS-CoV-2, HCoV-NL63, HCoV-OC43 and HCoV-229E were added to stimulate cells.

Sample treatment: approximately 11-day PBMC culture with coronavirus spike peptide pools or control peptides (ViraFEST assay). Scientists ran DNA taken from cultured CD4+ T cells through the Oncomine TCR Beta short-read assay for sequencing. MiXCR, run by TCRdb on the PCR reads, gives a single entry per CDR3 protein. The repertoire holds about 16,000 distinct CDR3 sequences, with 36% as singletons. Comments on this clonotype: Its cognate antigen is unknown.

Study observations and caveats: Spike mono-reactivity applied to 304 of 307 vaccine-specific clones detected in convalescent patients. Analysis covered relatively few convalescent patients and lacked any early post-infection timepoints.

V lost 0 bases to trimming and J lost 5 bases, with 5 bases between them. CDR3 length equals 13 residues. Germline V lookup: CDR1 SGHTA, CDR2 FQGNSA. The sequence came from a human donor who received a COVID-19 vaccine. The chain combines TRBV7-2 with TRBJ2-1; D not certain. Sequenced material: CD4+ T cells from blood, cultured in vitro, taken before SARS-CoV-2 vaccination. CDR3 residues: CASSLAPDNEQFF. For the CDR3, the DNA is TGTGCCAGCAGCTTAGCTCCTGACAATGAGCAGTTCTTC. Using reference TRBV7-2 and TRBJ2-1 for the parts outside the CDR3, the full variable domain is GAGVSQSPSNKVTEKGKDVELRCDPISGHTALYWYRQSLGQGLEFLIYFQGNSAPDKSGLPSDRFSAERTGGSVSTLTIQRTQQEDSAVYLCASSLAPDNEQFFGPGTRLTVL.